Below, 21 T cell receptor beta chains from the same sample are listed, as sequenced in a study of identical twins. TCRdb re-called the 5' RACE reads with MiXCR, one entry per CDR3 protein. The sample has hundreds of thousands of distinct CDR3 sequences, roughly 6% seen once. Sequencing was performed on naive T cells sorted from blood. All receptors come from a young man in good health.

This chain joins TRBV20-1 and TRBJ1-1; possibly TRBD1 for D (5 bases). This CDR3 has 15 amino acids. V was trimmed by 4 bases and J by 3 bases, leaving 18 bases between them. Germline CDR1 and CDR2: DFQATT and SNEGSKA (reference sequence). The CDR3, as DNA: TGCAGTGCTACACGGGATTCTCGGGGGTACACTGAAGCTTTCTTT. Protein sequence: CSATRDSRGYTEAFF.

Many counts were recorded for this clonotype. The chain links TRBV5-1 to TRBJ1-1; a weak D match, TRBD1 (6 bases). Germline CDR1 is SGHRS and CDR2 is YFSETQ. This CDR3 region has 15 residues. The V end was cut by 3 bases, the J end by 3 bases, with 15 bases between. This CDR3 reads CASSWGTGLDTEAFF. In DNA, the CDR3 is TGCGCCAGCAGCTGGGGAACAGGGTTGGACACTGAAGCTTTCTTT.

There are many counts of this clonotype. The chain joins TRBV5-1 to TRBJ1-3; perhaps TRBD1 as D (5 bases). The CDR3 has 15 amino acids. CDR1 is SGHRS, CDR2 YFSETQ, per germline. V lost 0 bases and J lost 4, with 11 bases in between. In DNA, the CDR3 is TGCGCCAGCAGCTTGGTAGCGACAGCCGGAAACACCATATATTTT. Its translation: CASSLVATAGNTIYF. The entire variable domain, with the rest obtained from reference TRBV5-1 and TRBJ1-3, is as follows: KAGVTQTPRYLIKTRGQQVTLSCSPISGHRSVSWYQQTPGQGLQFLFEYFSETQRNKGNFPGRFSGRQFSNSRSEMNVSTLELGDSALYLCASSLVATAGNTIYFGEGSWLTVV.

The genes are TRBV30 and TRBJ2-7, with 8 positions matching TRBD2. Per the germline V gene, CDR1 is GTSNPN and CDR2 is SVGIG (reference sequence). The V gene end was trimmed by 5 bases and the J gene end by 0 bases; junction bases not matched to a gene: 6. There are 14 residues in the CDR3. The CDR3 loop reads CAWDNSGNSYEQYF. DNA of the CDR3: TGTGCCTGGGACAATAGCGGGAACTCCTACGAGCAGTACTTC.

This clonotype has at least ten counts. The chain couples TRBV7-9 to TRBJ2-5; the D call may be TRBD1 or TRBD2 (5 bases each). The CDR3 extends over 17 amino acids. V shed 3 bases and J shed 2 bases, with 19 bases lying between them. Per germline, CDR1 SEHNR and CDR2 FQNEAQ (reference sequence). CDR3 in DNA: TGTGCCAGCAGCTTCATTGAAAGACAGACGGGACAAGAGACCCAGTACTTC. Translating it yields CASSFIERQTGQETQYF.

This clonotype was detected ten times or more. The chain employs TRBV7-2 and TRBJ2-2; either TRBD1 or TRBD2 may fit D (5 bases each). Germline values: CDR1 SGHTA, CDR2 FQGNSA. The germline V and J ends were trimmed by 0 bases and 1 base, with 15 bases remaining between them. The CDR3 runs to 18 residues. The CDR3 region is CASSLAGLGDLNTGELFF. In nucleotides, the CDR3 is TGTGCCAGCAGCTTAGCGGGCTTGGGGGATTTGAACACCGGGGAGCTGTTTTTT.

There are many counts of this clonotype. CDR3 sequence (DNA): TGTGCCAGCAGCTCCCCTAGCGGTGAGCAGTTCTTC. Amino acid sequence: CASSSPSGEQFF. The rearrangement uses TRBV7-9 and TRBJ2-1, with 7 bases matching TRBD2. V gave up 4 bases and J gave up 9 bases; unmatched junction bases: 3. This CDR3 contains 12 residues. Germline V gene sequence: CDR1 SEHNR, CDR2 FQNEAQ (reference sequence).

The gene calls are TRBV5-1 and TRBJ1-1; possibly TRBD1 for D (6 bases). CDR1 and CDR2 from the germline V gene are SGHRS and YFSETQ. V was trimmed by 0 bases and J by 7 bases, leaving 13 bases between them. The CDR3 contains 14 residues. CDR3 amino acids: CASSLAAGVGEAFF. The DNA of the CDR3 is TGCGCCAGCAGCTTGGCGGCAGGGGTGGGTGAAGCTTTCTTT. Using reference TRBV5-1 and TRBJ1-1 for the parts outside the CDR3, the full variable domain is KAGVTQTPRYLIKTRGQQVTLSCSPISGHRSVSWYQQTPGQGLQFLFEYFSETQRNKGNFPGRFSGRQFSNSRSEMNVSTLELGDSALYLCASSLAAGVGEAFFGQGTRLTVV.

This clonotype was seen a handful of times. The V call is TRBV20-1, the J call TRBJ2-7; D is tentatively TRBD1 or TRBD2 (5 bases each). The CDR3 spans 14 residues. Germline V lookup: CDR1 DFQATT, CDR2 SNEGSKA (reference sequence). Trimming removed 3 bases from V and 3 bases from J, with 15 bases in between. This CDR3 reads CSARGRVRDYEQYF. In DNA, the CDR3 is TGCAGTGCTAGGGGGCGCGTACGGGACTACGAGCAGTACTTC.

The rearrangement links TRBV19 to TRBJ1-5; D is perhaps TRBD1 (5 bases). Germline CDR1 is LNHDA and CDR2 is SQIVND (reference sequence). The CDR3 contains 14 residues. The germline V and J ends were trimmed by 7 bases and 0 bases, with 10 bases remaining between them. The CDR3 DNA follows: TGTGCCAGTACGGGGGATTTTAGCAATCAGCCCCAGCATTTT. Translated: CASTGDFSNQPQHF.

This clonotype was detected many times. This chain joins TRBV4-2 and TRBJ2-7; 7 bases map to TRBD1. The CDR3 has 15 residues. V shed 0 bases and J 6 bases; nucleotides not matched to a gene: 8. The germline CDR1 and CDR2 sequences are LGHNA and YNFKEQ. The CDR3 DNA reads TGTGCCAGCAGCCAAGATCGCCAGTACAGGGGCGAGCAGTACTTC. It is translated as CASSQDRQYRGEQYF.

This clonotype has at least ten counts. V gene TRBV20-1 combines with J gene TRBJ1-5; tentatively, D is TRBD1 (6 bases). Germline values: CDR1 DFQATT, CDR2 SNEGSKA (reference sequence). This CDR3 is 13 amino acids long. V lost 6 bases, J lost 3 bases, and 12 bases lay in between. The CDR3 DNA follows: TGCAGTGCCGCCGGGGGGGCCAATCAGCCCCAGCATTTT. Its translation is CSAAGGANQPQHF.

The rearrangement uses TRBV25-1 and TRBJ1-2; D remains ambiguous. The V and J ends lost 4 bases and 2 bases respectively, with 8 bases between them. The germline CDR1 and CDR2 sequences are MGHDK and SYGVNS. The CDR3 is 13 amino acids. The CDR3: CASSVAGNYGYTF. Here the CDR3 DNA reads TGTGCCAGCAGTGTGGCGGGGAACTATGGCTACACCTTC.

V is TRBV13 and J is TRBJ1-2; TRBD1 might be the D (5 bases). Germline CDR1 PRHDT, CDR2 FYEKMQ (reference sequence). The CDR3 covers 11 residues. V was clipped by 8 bases and J by 7 bases, with 11 bases between them. The CDR3 reads CASWDGSGYTF. CDR3 DNA: TGTGCCAGCTGGGACGGATCTGGCTACACCTTC. Supplemented by reference TRBV13 and TRBJ1-2, the full variable domain reads AAGVIQSPRHLIKEKRETATLKCYPIPRHDTVYWYQQGPGQDPQFLISFYEKMQSDKGSIPDRFSAQQFSDYHSELNMSSLELGDSALYFCASWDGSGYTFGSGTRLTVV.

This clonotype was seen at least ten times. The chain links TRBV29-1 to TRBJ1-1, with D maybe TRBD1 (5 bases). CDR3 length: 14 residues. Germline assignment: CDR1 SQVTM and CDR2 ANQGSEA. The V and J ends lost 8 bases and 1 base respectively, with 17 bases between them. The CDR3 sequence is CSLRVGTSNTEAFF. In DNA form, the CDR3 reads TGCAGCCTCCGGGTGGGGACTTCGAACACTGAAGCTTTCTTT.

This clonotype was detected only a few times. The chain links TRBV19 to TRBJ2-5, with 10 nucleotides matching TRBD1. The ends lost 4 bases at V and 5 bases at J; junction bases unmatched: 10. The CDR3 consists of 16 residues. CDR1 and CDR2 from the germline V gene are LNHDA and SQIVND (reference sequence). The CDR3 sequence is CASSTTGQGGRETQYF. The DNA of the CDR3 is TGTGCCAGTAGTACAACAGGACAGGGGGGGAGGGAGACCCAGTACTTC.

This clonotype was detected ten times or more. V gene TRBV7-2 combines with J gene TRBJ1-6; 12 nucleotides align to TRBD1. The V and J ends lost 6 bases and 7 bases, in that order; junction bases with no gene match: 4. The CDR3 contains 15 residues. Germline V gene data show CDR1 as SGHTA and CDR2 as FQGNSA. CDR3 loop: CASSLGQGANSPLHF. CDR3 in DNA: TGTGCCAGCAGTTTGGGACAGGGGGCAAATTCACCCCTCCACTTT.

This clonotype was observed at least ten times. The chain has TRBV14 and TRBJ2-5, with D uncertain. Germline V gene sequence: CDR1 SGHDN, CDR2 FVKESK. The CDR3 runs to 14 residues. Trimming pared 1 base from V and 6 bases from J, leaving 12 bases between. The CDR3 region has the DNA TGTGCCAGCAGCCAAGTTATCACAGCGAAGACCCAGTACTTC. The encoded protein is CASSQVITAKTQYF. Complete variable domain (other parts from reference TRBV14 and TRBJ2-5): EAGVTQFPSHSVIEKGQTVTLRCDPISGHDNLYWYRRVMGKEIKFLLHFVKESKQDESGMPNNRFLAERTGGTYSTLKVQPAELEDSGVYFCASSQVITAKTQYFGPGTRLLVL.

This clonotype has ten or more counts. The genes are TRBV11-2 and TRBJ2-2, with 7 bases fitting TRBD2. Germline CDR1 SGHAT, CDR2 FQNNGV. The junction had 4 bases not matched to a gene; V was cut back by 1 base and J by 5 bases. The CDR3 loop spans 15 amino acids. CDR3 loop: CASSLGLAETGELFF. DNA of the CDR3: TGTGCCAGCAGCTTAGGACTAGCCGAGACCGGGGAGCTGTTTTTT.

This clonotype was picked up many times. The V and J genes are TRBV4-2 and TRBJ1-5; TRBD1 is a possible D gene (6 bases). Germline-derived CDR1 and CDR2 are LGHNA and YNFKEQ. Deletions cut 0 bases from V and 5 bases from J, with 11 bases between. The CDR3 loop spans 15 amino acids. The CDR3 spells CASSQEAGEYQPQHF. The CDR3, as DNA: TGTGCCAGCAGCCAAGAGGCAGGGGAATATCAGCCCCAGCATTTT.

This clonotype was seen only a few times. This chain joins TRBV5-1 and TRBJ2-7; no reliable D call. This CDR3 contains 10 residues. V was shortened by 0 bases and J by 6 bases, with 1 base between the two germline ends. Germline V gene data show CDR1 as SGHRS and CDR2 as YFSETQ. The CDR3, as DNA: TGCGCCAGCAGCTTGGCCGAGCAGTACGTC. Protein product: CASSLAEQYV.